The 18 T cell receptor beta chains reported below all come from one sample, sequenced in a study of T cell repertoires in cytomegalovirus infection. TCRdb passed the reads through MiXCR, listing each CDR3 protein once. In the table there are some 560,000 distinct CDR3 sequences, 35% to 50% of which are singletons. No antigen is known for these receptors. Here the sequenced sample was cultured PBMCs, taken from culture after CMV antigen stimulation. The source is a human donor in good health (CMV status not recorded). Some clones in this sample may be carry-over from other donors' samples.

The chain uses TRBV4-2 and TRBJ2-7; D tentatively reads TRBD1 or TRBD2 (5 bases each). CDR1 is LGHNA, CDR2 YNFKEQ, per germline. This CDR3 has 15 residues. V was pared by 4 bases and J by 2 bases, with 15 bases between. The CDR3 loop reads CASSPGAANPYEQYF. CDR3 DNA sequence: TGTGCCAGCAGCCCCGGGGCAGCGAATCCCTACGAGCAGTACTTC.

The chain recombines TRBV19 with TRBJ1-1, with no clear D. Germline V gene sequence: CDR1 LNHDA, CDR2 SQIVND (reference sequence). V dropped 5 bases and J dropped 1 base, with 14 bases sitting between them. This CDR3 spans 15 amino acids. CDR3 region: CASSLPTLPNTEAFF. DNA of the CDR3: TGTGCCAGTAGTCTCCCGACTCTTCCGAACACTGAAGCTTTCTTT. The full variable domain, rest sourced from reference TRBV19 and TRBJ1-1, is DGGITQSPKYLFRKEGQNVTLSCEQNLNHDAMYWYRQDPGQGLRLIYYSQIVNDFQKGDIAEGYSVSREKKESFPLTVTSAQKNPTAFYLCASSLPTLPNTEAFFGQGTRLTVV.

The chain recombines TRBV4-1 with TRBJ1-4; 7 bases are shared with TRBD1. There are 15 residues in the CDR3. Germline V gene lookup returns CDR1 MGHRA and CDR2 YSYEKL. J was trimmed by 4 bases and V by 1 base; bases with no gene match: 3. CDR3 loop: CASSQGGQYNEKLFF. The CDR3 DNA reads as TGCGCCAGCAGCCAAGGGGGACAGTATAATGAAAAACTGTTTTTT.

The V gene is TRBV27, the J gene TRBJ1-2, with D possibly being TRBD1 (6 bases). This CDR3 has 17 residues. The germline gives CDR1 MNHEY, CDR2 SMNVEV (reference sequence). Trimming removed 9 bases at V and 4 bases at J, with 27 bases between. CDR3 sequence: CARITNSSRGMGYGYTF. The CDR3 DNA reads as TGTGCCAGAATAACGAACTCCTCCAGGGGAATGGGCTATGGCTACACCTTC.

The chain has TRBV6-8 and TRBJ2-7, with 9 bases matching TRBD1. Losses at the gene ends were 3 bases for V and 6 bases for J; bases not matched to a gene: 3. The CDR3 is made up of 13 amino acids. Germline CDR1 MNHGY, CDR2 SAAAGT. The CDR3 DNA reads TGTGCCAGCAGTTATGGGACAGGGATCGAGCAGTACTTC. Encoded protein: CASSYGTGIEQYF.

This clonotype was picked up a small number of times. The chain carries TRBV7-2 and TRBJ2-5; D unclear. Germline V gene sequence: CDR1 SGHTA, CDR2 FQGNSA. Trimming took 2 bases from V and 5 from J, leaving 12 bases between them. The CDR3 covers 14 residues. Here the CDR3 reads CASSLQALWETQYF. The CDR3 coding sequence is TGTGCCAGCAGCTTACAGGCTTTGTGGGAGACCCAGTACTTC.

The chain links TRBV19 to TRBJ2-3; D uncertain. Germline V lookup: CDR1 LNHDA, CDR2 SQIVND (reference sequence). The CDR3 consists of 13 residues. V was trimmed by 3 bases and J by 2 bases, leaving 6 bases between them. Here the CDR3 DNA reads TGTGCCAGTAGTATGCCCTACACAGATACGCAGTATTTT. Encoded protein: CASSMPYTDTQYF. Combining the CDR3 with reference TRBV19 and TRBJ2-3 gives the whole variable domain DGGITQSPKYLFRKEGQNVTLSCEQNLNHDAMYWYRQDPGQGLRLIYYSQIVNDFQKGDIAEGYSVSREKKESFPLTVTSAQKNPTAFYLCASSMPYTDTQYFGPGTRLTVL.

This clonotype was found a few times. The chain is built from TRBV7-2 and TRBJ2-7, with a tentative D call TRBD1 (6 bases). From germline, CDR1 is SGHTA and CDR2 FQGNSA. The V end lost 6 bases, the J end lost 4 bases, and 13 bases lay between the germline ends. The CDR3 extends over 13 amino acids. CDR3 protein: CASSKQGGYEQYF. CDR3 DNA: TGTGCCAGCAGTAAACAGGGTGGGTACGAGCAGTACTTC.

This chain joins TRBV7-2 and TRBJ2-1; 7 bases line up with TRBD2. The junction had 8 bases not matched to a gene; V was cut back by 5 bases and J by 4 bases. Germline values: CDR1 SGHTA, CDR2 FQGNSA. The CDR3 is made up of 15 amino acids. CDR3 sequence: CASSPIGGGYNEQFF. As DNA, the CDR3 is TGTGCCAGCAGCCCGATCGGCGGGGGATACAATGAGCAGTTCTTC.

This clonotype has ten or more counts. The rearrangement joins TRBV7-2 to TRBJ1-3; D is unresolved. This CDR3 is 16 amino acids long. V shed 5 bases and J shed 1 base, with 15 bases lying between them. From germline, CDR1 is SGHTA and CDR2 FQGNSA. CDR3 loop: CASSEVSGWSGNTIYF. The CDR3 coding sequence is TGTGCCAGCAGCGAAGTTTCTGGGTGGTCTGGAAACACCATATATTTT.

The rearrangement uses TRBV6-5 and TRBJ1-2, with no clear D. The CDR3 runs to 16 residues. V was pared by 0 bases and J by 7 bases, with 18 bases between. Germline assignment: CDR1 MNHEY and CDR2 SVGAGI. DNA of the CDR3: TGTGCCAGCAGTTACTCGATACCATCGGGATTCGGTGGCTACACCTTC. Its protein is CASSYSIPSGFGGYTF.

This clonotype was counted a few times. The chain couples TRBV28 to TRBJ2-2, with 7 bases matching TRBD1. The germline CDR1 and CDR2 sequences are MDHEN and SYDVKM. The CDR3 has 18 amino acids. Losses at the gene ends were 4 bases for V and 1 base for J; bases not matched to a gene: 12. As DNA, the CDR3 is TGTGCCAGCAGTTCCCCCCGGGACAGTTCCCTGAACACCGGGGAGCTGTTTTTT. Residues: CASSSPRDSSLNTGELFF.

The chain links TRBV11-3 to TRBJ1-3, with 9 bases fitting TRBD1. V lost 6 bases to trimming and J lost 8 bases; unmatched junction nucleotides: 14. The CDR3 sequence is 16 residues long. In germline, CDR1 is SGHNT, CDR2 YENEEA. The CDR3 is CASRRKMGDRVHTIYF. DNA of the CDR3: TGTGCCAGCAGAAGAAAGATGGGGGACAGGGTGCACACCATATATTTT.

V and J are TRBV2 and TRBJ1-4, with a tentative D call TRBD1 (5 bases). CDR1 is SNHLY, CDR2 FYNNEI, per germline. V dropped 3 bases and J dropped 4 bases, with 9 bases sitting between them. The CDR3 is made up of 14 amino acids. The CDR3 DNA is TGTGCCAGCAGTGAGGACACGGGTAATGAAAAACTGTTTTTT. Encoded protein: CASSEDTGNEKLFF.

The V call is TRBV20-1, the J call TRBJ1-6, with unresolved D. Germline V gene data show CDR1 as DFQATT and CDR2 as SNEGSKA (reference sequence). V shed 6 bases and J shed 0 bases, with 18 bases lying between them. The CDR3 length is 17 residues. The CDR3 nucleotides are TGCAGTGCCGGAAACCCGCGCCAATACTCCTATAATTCACCCCTCCACTTT. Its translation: CSAGNPRQYSYNSPLHF.

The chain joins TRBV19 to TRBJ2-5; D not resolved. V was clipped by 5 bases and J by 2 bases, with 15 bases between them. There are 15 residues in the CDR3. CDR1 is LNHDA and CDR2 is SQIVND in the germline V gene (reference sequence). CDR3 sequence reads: CASSASDGSQETQYF. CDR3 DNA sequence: TGTGCCAGTAGTGCCTCGGACGGTTCACAAGAGACCCAGTACTTC.

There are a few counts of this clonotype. CDR3 residues: CASSSTSGGGETQYF. CDR3 nucleotide sequence: TGTGCCAGCAGCTCAACTAGCGGGGGGGGCGAGACCCAGTACTTC. The V and J genes are TRBV11-1 and TRBJ2-5; 13 bases match TRBD2. V shed 4 bases, J shed 5 bases, and the junction held 4 bases outside the gene matches. The CDR3 loop spans 15 amino acids. Germline-derived CDR1 and CDR2 are SGHAT and FQDESV (reference sequence).

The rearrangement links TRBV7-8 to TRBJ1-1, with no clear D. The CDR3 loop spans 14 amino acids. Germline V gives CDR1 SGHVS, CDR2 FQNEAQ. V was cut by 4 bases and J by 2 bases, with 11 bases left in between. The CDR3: CASSSEGRNTEAFF. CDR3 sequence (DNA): TGTGCCAGCAGCTCAGAAGGCAGAAACACTGAAGCTTTCTTT. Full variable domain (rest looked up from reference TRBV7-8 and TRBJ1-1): GAGVSQSPRYKVAKRGQDVALRCDPISGHVSLFWYQQALGQGPEFLTYFQNEAQLDKSGLPSDRFFAERPEGSVSTLKIQRTQQEDSAVYLCASSSEGRNTEAFFGQGTRLTVV.